One sample yielded the 10 T cell receptor beta chains listed below, sequenced in a study of cytomegalovirus exposure and HLA in healthy donors. PCR was performed using 60 Vbeta and 13 Jbeta primers. The protocol was immunoSEQ multiplex PCR, while the TCRdb copy is restricted to in-frame clones and leaves out a portion. The table includes 170,000 or so clones, around 86% detected once. Sequenced input: PBMCs. The receptor source for this set is a middle-aged man in good health and CMV-seronegative.

This chain connects TRBV2 to TRBJ2-1; 11 nucleotides line up with TRBD2. The length of the CDR3 is 16 residues. J gave up 3 bases and V 6 bases, and 7 bases lay outside the gene matches. Germline assignment: CDR1 SNHLY and CDR2 FYNNEI. The CDR3 DNA follows: TGTGCCAGCAGCGGCGGGACTAGCGGAATCTACAATGAGCAGTTCTTC. Translated: CASSGGTSGIYNEQFF.

The chain combines TRBV9 with TRBJ1-4, with TRBD1 matching over 7 bases. This CDR3 has 15 amino acids. V lost 1 base and J lost 4; bases outside the gene matches: 4. CDR1 and CDR2 (germline): SGDLS, YYNGEE. For the CDR3, the DNA is TGTGCCAGCAGCGTAAGGGGGCTAGGTAATGAAAAACTGTTTTTT. Residues: CASSVRGLGNEKLFF.

V gene TRBV11-2 combines with J gene TRBJ2-5; D is undetermined. Germline V CDR1 and CDR2: SGHAT, FQNNGV. Between the trimmed V and J ends, which lost 5 bases and 5 bases, there was a span of 9 bases. The CDR3 is made up of 12 amino acids. Written as DNA, the CDR3 is TGTGCCAGCAGCCTACCGTGGGAGACCCAGTACTTC. Translating it yields CASSLPWETQYF.

This chain joins TRBV6-1 and TRBJ2-7; D remains unclear. The ends were cut back, 3 bases at V and 4 bases at J, with 10 bases in the middle. CDR1 and CDR2 (germline): MNHNS, SASEGT. The CDR3 is 13 residues long. The CDR3 region is CASSEAGLYEQYF. The CDR3 DNA is TGTGCCAGCAGTGAGGCAGGCCTTTACGAGCAGTACTTC.

V and J are TRBV7-2 and TRBJ1-2, with 10 bases lining up with TRBD1. The CDR3 consists of 15 residues. Germline CDR1 reads SGHTA; CDR2 reads FQGNSA. V lost 5 bases and J lost 6; bases outside the gene matches: 9. CDR3 sequence (DNA): TGTGCCAGCAGCACCAGACAGGGGGCGTTCAATGGCTACACCTTC. Protein product: CASSTRQGAFNGYTF.

The CDR3 DNA reads as TGTGCCAGCAGCTTAGCCGCGGGAGGGAGTGGCACAGATACGCAGTATTTT. Protein product: CASSLAAGGSGTDTQYF. The chain uses TRBV7-9 and TRBJ2-3, with 9 nucleotides matching TRBD2. In germline, CDR1 is SEHNR, CDR2 FQNEAQ (reference sequence). V was clipped by 0 bases and J by 1 base; unmatched bases: 5. This CDR3 is built from 17 residues.

The chain recombines TRBV5-1 with TRBJ2-7; TRBD1 might be the D (7 bases). The CDR3 length is 13 residues. CDR1 SGHRS and CDR2 YFSETQ come from the germline V gene. Deletions cut 0 bases from V and 7 bases from J, with 11 bases between. The CDR3 sequence: CASSLESGGEQYF. In DNA form, the CDR3 reads TGCGCCAGCAGCTTGGAATCAGGGGGGGAGCAGTACTTC.

The chain has TRBV18 and TRBJ2-7; a weak D match, TRBD1 (6 bases). Germline V gene lookup returns CDR1 KGHSH and CDR2 LQKENI. With 3 bases removed from V and 7 bases from J, the gap between germline ends came to 22 bases. This CDR3 is built from 16 residues. CDR3 nucleotide sequence: TGTGCCAGCTCACCCCTGGGGGCGGCCGCAGCTGAGGAGCAGTACTTC. It translates to CASSPLGAAAAEEQYF.

V is TRBV6-4 and J is TRBJ1-2; D possibly corresponds to TRBD1 (6 bases). The CDR3 is 15 amino acids. V lost 3 bases to trimming and J lost 7 bases, with 18 bases between them. Germline-derived CDR1 and CDR2 are MRHNA and SNTAGT. The CDR3: CASSETAGAPGGYTF. Written as DNA, the CDR3 is TGTGCCAGCAGTGAAACTGCAGGGGCTCCGGGTGGCTACACCTTC.

V gene TRBV21-1 combines with J gene TRBJ2-5; the table gives TRBD1 as D, unverified against the DNA. TRBV21-1 is a listed pseudogene. The CDR3 sequence is 15 residues long. The CDR3 region is CASSTRSQGEETQYF. The CDR3 bases are TGTGCCAGCAGCACGCGAAGTCAGGGGGAAGAGACCCAGTACTTC.